One and the same sample provided the 10 T cell receptor beta chains below, sequenced in a study of response to subunit inactivated influenza vaccine. From the RT-PCR reads, TCRdb called clonotypes with MiXCR, one entry per CDR3 protein. The table lists 430,000 or so distinct CDR3 sequences, 9.5% to 13% of them singletons, with about 12% in the top ten. This specimen consisted of PBMCs from blood, obtained about 40 days after vaccination. Receptors were obtained from a man aged 50 or older who received an inactivated influenza vaccine.

The V call is TRBV5-1, the J call TRBJ1-1, with 7 bases matching TRBD1. Germline loops: CDR1 SGHRS, CDR2 YFSETQ. CDR3 length equals 16 residues. Trimming cost V 0 bases and J 0 bases; bases outside gene matches: 5. As DNA, the CDR3 is TGCGCCAGCAGCTTGGACGGGACAGCTTTGAACACTGAAGCTTTCTTT. Translating gives CASSLDGTALNTEAFF. Full variable domain (rest looked up from reference TRBV5-1 and TRBJ1-1): KAGVTQTPRYLIKTRGQQVTLSCSPISGHRSVSWYQQTPGQGLQFLFEYFSETQRNKGNFPGRFSGRQFSNSRSEMNVSTLELGDSALYLCASSLDGTALNTEAFFGQGTRLTVV.

This clonotype was seen at least ten times. The V and J genes are TRBV5-1 and TRBJ2-7; 7 bases align to TRBD1. The V and J ends lost 2 bases and 6 bases, in that order; junction bases with no gene match: 14. This CDR3 has 16 residues. Germline CDR1 and CDR2: SGHRS and YFSETQ. Here the CDR3 reads CASSFQTGATVREQYF. CDR3 in DNA: TGCGCCAGCAGCTTCCAAACAGGGGCCACAGTTCGCGAGCAGTACTTC.

This clonotype appeared once. The chain is built from TRBV5-5 and TRBJ2-1, with D tentatively TRBD1 or TRBD2 (6 bases each). This CDR3 is 12 amino acids long. Germline CDR1 and CDR2: SGHKS and YYEKEE (reference sequence). V lost 3 bases, J lost 10 bases, and 11 bases lay in between. The CDR3: CASSWAGTEQFF. For the CDR3, the DNA is TGTGCCAGCAGCTGGGCGGGGACAGAGCAGTTCTTC.

Many counts were recorded for this clonotype. CDR3 in DNA: TGTGCCAGCAGCTTATCTAGGAGAGGGGGGACCCCCTACAATGAGCAGTTCTTC. Translation gives CASSLSRRGGTPYNEQFF. This chain joins TRBV7-8 and TRBJ2-1; either TRBD1 or TRBD2 may supply D (6 bases each). Germline lookup yields CDR1 SGHVS and CDR2 FQNEAQ. This CDR3 is built from 18 residues. With 2 bases removed from V and 2 bases from J, the gap between germline ends came to 19 bases. The full variable domain, completed using reference TRBV7-8 and TRBJ2-1, is GAGVSQSPRYKVAKRGQDVALRCDPISGHVSLFWYQQALGQGPEFLTYFQNEAQLDKSGLPSDRFFAERPEGSVSTLKIQRTQQEDSAVYLCASSLSRRGGTPYNEQFFGPGTRLTVL.

Only a few counts were recorded for this clonotype. The chain employs TRBV6-6 and TRBJ2-7; D is uncertain. V lost 4 bases and J lost 7, with 14 bases in between. The germline gives CDR1 MNHNY, CDR2 SVGAGI (reference sequence). The CDR3 runs to 13 residues. In DNA form, the CDR3 reads TGTGCCAGCAGTTCTCCGGCGTCGGAGGAGCAGTACTTC. Translating gives CASSSPASEEQYF.

This clonotype was detected a few times. This sequence joins TRBV7-2 and TRBJ2-3; the D call may be TRBD1 or TRBD2 (5 bases each). Per the germline V gene, CDR1 is SGHTA and CDR2 is FQGNSA. Trimming took 5 bases from V and 6 from J, leaving 15 bases between them. The CDR3 runs to 14 residues. This chain's CDR3 is CASSIRDPPDTQYF. Here the CDR3 DNA reads TGTGCCAGCAGCATCCGGGACCCCCCCGATACGCAGTATTTT.

This clonotype showed up just a few times. This chain links TRBV6-1 with TRBJ2-7, with 8 nucleotides matching TRBD2. Germline lookup yields CDR1 MNHNS and CDR2 SASEGT. J lost 4 bases, V lost 3 bases, and 5 bases had no gene match. This CDR3 region has 14 residues. CDR3 protein: CASSERGEFYEQYF. The CDR3 DNA is TGTGCCAGCAGTGAGCGGGGGGAGTTTTACGAGCAGTACTTC.

This chain uses TRBV5-6 with TRBJ1-1, with D tentatively TRBD1 (6 bases). The V end lost 6 bases, the J end lost 6 bases, and 21 bases lay between the germline ends. CDR1 SGHDT and CDR2 YYEEEE come from the germline V gene. The CDR3 has 15 amino acids. CDR3 in DNA: TGTGCCAGCACTAAGGGGGTCAGGGAGATATCTGAAGCTTTCTTT. This encodes CASTKGVREISEAFF.

Many counts were recorded for this clonotype. V and J are TRBV7-9 and TRBJ1-3; 7 bases are a match to TRBD1. V lost 5 bases, J lost 8 bases, and 18 bases stayed unmatched. The CDR3 runs 17 residues. In germline, CDR1 is SEHNR, CDR2 FQNEAQ (reference sequence). Here the CDR3 reads CASSAPRQGEFLDTIYF. The DNA for the CDR3 is TGTGCCAGCAGCGCGCCGCGGCAGGGGGAATTTTTGGACACCATATATTTT.

This chain uses TRBV28 with TRBJ1-1; D not certain. This CDR3 is 12 amino acids long. The germline V and J ends were trimmed by 2 bases and 8 bases, with 9 bases remaining between them. Germline assignment: CDR1 MDHEN and CDR2 SYDVKM. The CDR3 reads CASSLQTKEAFF. DNA for the CDR3: TGTGCCAGCAGTTTACAGACCAAAGAAGCTTTCTTT.